These T cell receptor beta chains were read from a single sample in a study of cytomegalovirus exposure and HLA in healthy donors. Generated by immunoSEQ multiplex PCR, the TCRdb table keeps only in-frame clones and is missing some. The repertoire has some 99,000 clones, 69% of them found once; the top ten carry 1.2%. The sample comprised PBMCs. The origin of the receptors is a female donor in good health and CMV-seronegative. Each CDR3 is given with its conserved first and last residue.

J gene: TRBJ2-3
V gene: TRBV9
CDR3 protein: CASSASVTSTDTQYF

J gene: TRBJ2-1
V gene: TRBV30
CDR3 protein: CAWSSGVGQFF

J gene: TRBJ2-7
V gene: TRBV5-1
CDR3 protein: CASSLVLGAGKLYEQYF

J gene: TRBJ2-7
V gene: TRBV6-1
CDR3 protein: CASSEWASKDEQYF

J gene: TRBJ1-6
V gene: TRBV10-3
CDR3 protein: CAIRQGWNSPLHF

J gene: TRBJ1-2
V gene: TRBV28
CDR3 protein: CATLRWPGYTF

J gene: TRBJ2-7
V gene: TRBV10-3
CDR3 protein: CAISEIAQEYEQYF

J gene: TRBJ2-1
V gene: TRBV9
CDR3 protein: CASSPWTSGIGEQFF

J gene: TRBJ1-3
V gene: TRBV30
CDR3 protein: CVWSRAGGSSPGNTIYF

J gene: TRBJ2-2
V gene: TRBV9
CDR3 protein: CASSVGGSGSSGELFF

J gene: TRBJ2-5
V gene: TRBV29-1
CDR3 protein: CSVTLPPGQETQYF

J gene: TRBJ2-5
V gene: TRBV12-1
CDR3 protein: CASSLSSETQYF

J gene: TRBJ2-3
V gene: TRBV12-2
CDR3 protein: CASRPLAGGLSLTQYF

J gene: TRBJ2-5
V gene: TRBV4-1
CDR3 protein: CASSQGLGGPQETQYF

J gene: TRBJ1-6
V gene: TRBV4-1
CDR3 protein: CASSQDRNSPLHF

J gene: TRBJ1-2
V gene: TRBV29-1
CDR3 protein: CSVEDRTANYGYTF

J gene: TRBJ2-1
V gene: TRBV19
CDR3 protein: CATREYNEQFF

J gene: TRBJ2-3
V gene: TRBV19
CDR3 protein: CASSMIVMSASGTGTQYF

J gene: TRBJ2-7
V gene: TRBV5-6
CDR3 protein: CASSLASYEQYF

J gene: TRBJ1-5
V gene: TRBV15
CDR3 protein: CATSMIQGAQPQHF

J gene: TRBJ2-5
V gene: TRBV14
CDR3 protein: CASGGHGETQYF